The sequence of this T cell receptor (beta chain) was determined in a study of blood T cell repertoires in COVID-19. Study as a whole: Nucleic acid was either cDNA or gDNA, and it came from T cells, B-cell-depleted T cells, or PBMCs.

Data came from immunoSEQ multiplex PCR; TCRdb stores just in-frame clones and leaves some out. The table has around 400,000 clones, 87% seen once. Patients at the Seattle site were enrolled during active infection and followed longitudinally. This sequence originates from an older woman with COVID-19, enrolled during active disease. Sequences were obtained from peripheral blood.

CDR3 nucleotides: TGCGCCAGCAGTGCAGGCAGTAAAACCTACGAGCAGTACTTC. Translation: CASSAGSKTYEQYF. V and J are TRBV5-1 and TRBJ2-7; D uncertain. In germline, CDR1 is SGHRS, CDR2 YFSETQ. This CDR3 contains 14 residues. V was trimmed by 5 bases and J by 2 bases, leaving 14 bases between them.